The sample holds many counts of the clone carrying this T cell receptor beta chain. Its antigen is as yet unknown. The data originate from a study of T cell repertoires in cytomegalovirus infection. Study information: It can be stated that public TCR beta signatures indicated CMV infection as well as a matching HLA type.

The study, taken as a whole, reports: Predominance within the ex vivo response was attributable to HLA-C-restricted CMV-specific TCR beta clonotypes.

CDR1 is MDHEN, CDR2 SYDVKM, per germline. The CDR3 runs 15 residues. With 1 base removed from V and 3 bases from J, the gap between germline ends came to 12 bases. MiXCR was run by TCRdb on the reads, yielding one entry per CDR3 protein. This table has 630,000 or so distinct CDR3 sequences, roughly 26% appearing once. V is TRBV28 and J is TRBJ2-5; D is undetermined. This sequence originates from a human donor in good health (CMV status not recorded). Some clones in this sample may be carry-over from other donors' samples. Material for sequencing was CD8+ T cells from PBMCs. The CDR3 DNA follows: TGTGCCAGCAGTTTATCCTTGAGCGCCAAAGAGACCCAGTACTTC. Its protein is CASSLSLSAKETQYF.